One T cell receptor beta chain is described in this entry. The antigen is unknown. Germline V gene sequence: CDR1 KGHSH, CDR2 LQKENI. Trimming took 0 bases from V and 4 from J, leaving 7 bases between them. There are 13 residues in the CDR3. The data were taken from a study of early T cells in non-severe SARS-CoV-2 infection. Study-wide results and limits: Matching results from VDJdb favored anti-spike CD8 responses, leaving private and CD4 specificities undetected.

In the library, individual cDNA molecules carried attached unique molecular identifiers. TCRdb independently ran MiXCR on the 5' RACE reads; one entry per CDR3 protein. The data show 65,000 to 75,000 distinct CDR3 sequences, with approximately 10% seen just once and 3.5% to 4% held by the top ten. Specimen: whole blood. The TCR sequence derives from an adult who was a healthcare worker with PCR-confirmed SARS-CoV-2 infection or an uninfected control (not recorded which). The J gene is TRBJ2-7, the V gene TRBV18, with D hard to call. The CDR3 spells CASSPPGLYEQYF. In DNA, the CDR3 is TGTGCCAGCTCACCACCCGGGTTATACGAGCAGTACTTC.